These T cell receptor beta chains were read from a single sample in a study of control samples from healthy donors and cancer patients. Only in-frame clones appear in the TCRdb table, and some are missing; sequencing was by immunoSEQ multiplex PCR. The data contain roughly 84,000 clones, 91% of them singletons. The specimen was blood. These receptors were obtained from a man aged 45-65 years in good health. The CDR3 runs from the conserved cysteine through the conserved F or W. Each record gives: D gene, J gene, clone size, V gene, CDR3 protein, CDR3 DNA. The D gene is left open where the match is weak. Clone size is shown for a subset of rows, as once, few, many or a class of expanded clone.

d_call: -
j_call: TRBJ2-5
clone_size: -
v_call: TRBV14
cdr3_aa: CASSQVSGPKWTQYF
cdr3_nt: TGTGCCAGCAGCCAAGTATCTGGACCTAAATGGACCCAGTACTTC

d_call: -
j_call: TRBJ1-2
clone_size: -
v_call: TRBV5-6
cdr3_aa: CASSLEGVPYGYTF
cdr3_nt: TGTGCCAGCAGCTTGGAGGGGGTCCCCTATGGCTACACCTTC

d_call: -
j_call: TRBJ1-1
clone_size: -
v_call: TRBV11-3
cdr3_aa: CASSLGTKTEAFF
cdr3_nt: TGTGCCAGCAGCTTAGGGACGAAAACTGAAGCTTTCTTT

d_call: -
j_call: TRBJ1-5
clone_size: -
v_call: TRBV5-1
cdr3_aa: CASSLGGEYQPQHF
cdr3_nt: TGCGCCAGCAGCTTGGGAGGGGAGTATCAGCCCCAGCATTTT

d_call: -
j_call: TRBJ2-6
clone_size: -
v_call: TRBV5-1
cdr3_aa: CASSFGTRTSGANVLTF
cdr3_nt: TGCGCCAGCAGCTTCGGGACCCGAACCTCTGGGGCCAACGTCCTGACTTTC

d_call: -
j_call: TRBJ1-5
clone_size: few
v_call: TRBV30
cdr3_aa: CAWSVQGWNQPQHF
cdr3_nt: TGTGCCTGGAGTGTACAGGGTTGGAATCAGCCCCAGCATTTT

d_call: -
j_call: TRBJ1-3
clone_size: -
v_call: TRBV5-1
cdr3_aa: CASSLTAGGNTIYF
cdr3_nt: TGCGCCAGCAGCCTCACGGCCGGTGGAAACACCATATATTTT

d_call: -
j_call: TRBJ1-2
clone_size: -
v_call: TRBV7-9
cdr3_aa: CASSPDSGYGYTF
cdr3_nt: TGTGCCAGCAGCCCAGACAGTGGTTATGGCTACACCTTC

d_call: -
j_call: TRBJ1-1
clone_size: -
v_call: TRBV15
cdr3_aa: CATSRGRGLGFEAFF
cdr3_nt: TGTGCCACCAGCAGAGGGAGGGGCCTGGGATTTGAAGCTTTCTTT

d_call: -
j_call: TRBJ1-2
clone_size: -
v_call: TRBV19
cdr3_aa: CASMEDIYGYTF
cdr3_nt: TGTGCCAGTATGGAAGACATCTATGGCTACACCTTC

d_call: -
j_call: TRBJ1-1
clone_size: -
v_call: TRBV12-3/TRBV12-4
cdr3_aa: CASGPTRNTEAFF
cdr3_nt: TGTGCCAGCGGCCCGACTCGGAACACTGAAGCTTTCTTT

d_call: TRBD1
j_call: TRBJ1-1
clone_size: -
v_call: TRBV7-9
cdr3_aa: CASSLGQGAFF
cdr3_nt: TGTGCCAGCAGTCTAGGACAGGGAGCTTTCTTT

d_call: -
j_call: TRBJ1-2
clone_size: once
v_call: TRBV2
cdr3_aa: CASSTGPMAGYTF
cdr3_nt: TGTGCCAGCTCGACAGGCCCCATGGCCGGCTACACCTTC

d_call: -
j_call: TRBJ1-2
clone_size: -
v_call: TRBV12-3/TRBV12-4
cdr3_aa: CASGTLAGGYTF
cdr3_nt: TGTGCCAGCGGCACTTTGGCGGGAGGCTACACCTTC

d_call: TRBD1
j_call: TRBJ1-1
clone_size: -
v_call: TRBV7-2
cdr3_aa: CASSLGGGPEAFF
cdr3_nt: TGTGCCAGCAGCTTAGGAGGGGGCCCTGAAGCTTTCTTT

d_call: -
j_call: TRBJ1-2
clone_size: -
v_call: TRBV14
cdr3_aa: CASSLRMGDGYTF
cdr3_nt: TGTGCCAGCAGCCTTAGAATGGGAGATGGCTACACCTTC

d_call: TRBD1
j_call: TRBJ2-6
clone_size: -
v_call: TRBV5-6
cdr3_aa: CASSLGTAGANVLTF
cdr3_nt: TGTGCCAGCAGCCTGGGGACAGCTGGGGCCAACGTCCTGACTTTC

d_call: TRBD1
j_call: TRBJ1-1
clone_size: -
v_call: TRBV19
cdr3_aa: CASSPRGFTEAFF
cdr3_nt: TGTGCCAGTAGTCCCAGGGGGTTTACTGAAGCTTTCTTT

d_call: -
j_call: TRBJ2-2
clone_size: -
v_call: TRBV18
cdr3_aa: CASSQIPRTGELFF
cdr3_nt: TGTGCCAGCTCCCAGATTCCCCGGACCGGGGAGCTGTTTTTT

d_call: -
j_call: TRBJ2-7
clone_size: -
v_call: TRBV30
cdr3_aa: CAWRHRGLRNEQYF
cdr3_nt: TGTGCCTGGAGGCATAGAGGGTTGAGGAACGAGCAGTACTTC

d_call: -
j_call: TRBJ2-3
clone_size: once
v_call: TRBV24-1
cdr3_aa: CATSLKGTDTQYF
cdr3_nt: TGTGCCACCAGCCTTAAGGGCACAGATACGCAGTATTTT

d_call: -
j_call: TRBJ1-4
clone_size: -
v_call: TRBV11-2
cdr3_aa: CASSLDTGASTNEKLFF
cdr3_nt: TGTGCCAGCAGCTTAGATACGGGGGCTTCAACTAATGAAAAACTGTTTTTT

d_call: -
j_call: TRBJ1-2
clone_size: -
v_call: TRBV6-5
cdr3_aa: CASSYSRGYGYTF
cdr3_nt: TGTGCCAGCAGTTACTCGAGGGGCTATGGCTACACCTTC

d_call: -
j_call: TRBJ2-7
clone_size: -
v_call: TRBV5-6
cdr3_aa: CASSPGTSSYEQYF
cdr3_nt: TGTGCCAGCAGCCCCGGGACTTCCTCGTACGAGCAGTACTTC

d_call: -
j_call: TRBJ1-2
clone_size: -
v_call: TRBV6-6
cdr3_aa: CASSLDGYTF
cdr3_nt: TGTGCCAGCAGTCTCGATGGCTACACCTTC

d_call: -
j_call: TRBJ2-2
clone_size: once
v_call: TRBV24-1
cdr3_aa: CATSDSRQAGTGELFF
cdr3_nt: TGTGCCACCAGTGATTCCCGACAGGCAGGTACCGGGGAGCTGTTTTTT

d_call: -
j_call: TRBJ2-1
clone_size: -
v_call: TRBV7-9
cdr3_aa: CASSSGSMYEQFF
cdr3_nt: TGTGCCAGCAGTTCCGGTTCCATGTATGAGCAGTTCTTC

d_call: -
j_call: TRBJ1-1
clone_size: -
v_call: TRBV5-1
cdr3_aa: CASSLTGNMNTEAFF
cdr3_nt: TGCGCCAGCAGCTTGACAGGGAATATGAACACTGAAGCTTTCTTT

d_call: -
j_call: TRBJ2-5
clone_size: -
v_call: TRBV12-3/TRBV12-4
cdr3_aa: CASRGAARETQYF
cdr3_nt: TGTGCCAGCAGGGGGGCCGCGCGGGAGACCCAGTACTTC

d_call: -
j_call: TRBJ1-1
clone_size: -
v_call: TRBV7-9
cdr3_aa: CASSSEMNTEAFF
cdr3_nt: TGTGCCAGCAGCTCGGAGATGAACACTGAAGCTTTCTTT

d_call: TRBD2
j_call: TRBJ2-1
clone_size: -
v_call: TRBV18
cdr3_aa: CASSQLAGGYNEQFF
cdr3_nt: TGTGCCAGCTCACAACTAGCGGGGGGGTACAATGAGCAGTTCTTC

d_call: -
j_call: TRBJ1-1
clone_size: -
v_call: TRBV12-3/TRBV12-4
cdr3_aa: CASSYTANTEAFF
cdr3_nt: TGTGCCAGCAGTTACACAGCCAACACTGAAGCTTTCTTT

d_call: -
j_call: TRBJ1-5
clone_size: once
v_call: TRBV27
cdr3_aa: CASSSWDTSNQPQHF
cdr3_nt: TGTGCCAGCAGTTCCTGGGACACTAGCAATCAGCCCCAGCATTTT

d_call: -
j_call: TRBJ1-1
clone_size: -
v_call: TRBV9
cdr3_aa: CASSVNTLNTEAFF
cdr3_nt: TGTGCCAGCAGCGTTAACACCCTGAACACTGAAGCTTTCTTT

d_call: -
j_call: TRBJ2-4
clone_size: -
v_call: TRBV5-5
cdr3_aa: CASSWTDRSLAKNIQYF
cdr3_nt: TGTGCCAGCAGCTGGACCGACAGAAGCCTAGCCAAAAACATTCAGTACTTC

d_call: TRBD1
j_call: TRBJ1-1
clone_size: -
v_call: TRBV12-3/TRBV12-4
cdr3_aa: CASSDRGEAFF
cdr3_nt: TGTGCCAGCAGTGACAGGGGTGAAGCTTTCTTT

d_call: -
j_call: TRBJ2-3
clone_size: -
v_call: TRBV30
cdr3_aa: CAWSVYRGYTDTQYF
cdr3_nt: TGTGCCTGGAGTGTATATCGGGGATACACAGATACGCAGTATTTT

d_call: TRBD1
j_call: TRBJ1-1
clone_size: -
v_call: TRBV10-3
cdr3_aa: CAISGGTGRTEAFF
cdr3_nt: TGTGCCATCAGTGGGGGGACAGGGCGGACTGAAGCTTTCTTT

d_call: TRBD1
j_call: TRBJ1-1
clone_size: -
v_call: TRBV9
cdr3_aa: CASSVDGTGGEGDEAFF
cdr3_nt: TGTGCCAGCAGCGTAGACGGGACAGGGGGCGAGGGGGATGAAGCTTTCTTT

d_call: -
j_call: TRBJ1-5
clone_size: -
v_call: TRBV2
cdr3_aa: CASSEAARSNQPQHF
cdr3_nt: TGTGCCAGCAGTGAAGCGGCAAGGAGCAATCAGCCCCAGCATTTT

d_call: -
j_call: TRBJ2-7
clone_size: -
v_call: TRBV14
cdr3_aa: CASSQDFWQGEQYF
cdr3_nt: TGTGCCAGCAGCCAAGATTTCTGGCAGGGAGAGCAGTACTTC

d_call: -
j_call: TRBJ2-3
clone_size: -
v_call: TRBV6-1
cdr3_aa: CASSEAPTDTQYF
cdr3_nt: TGTGCCAGCAGTGAAGCTCCCACAGATACGCAGTATTTT

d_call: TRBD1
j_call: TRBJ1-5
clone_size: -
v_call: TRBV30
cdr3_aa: CAWSGAGGSQPQHF
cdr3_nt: TGTGCCTGGAGTGGGGCAGGGGGAAGTCAGCCCCAGCATTTT

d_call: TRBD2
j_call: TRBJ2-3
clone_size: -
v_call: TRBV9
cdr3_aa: CASSVGLAGFTDTQYF
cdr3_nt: TGTGCCAGCAGCGTAGGGCTAGCGGGGTTCACAGATACGCAGTATTTT

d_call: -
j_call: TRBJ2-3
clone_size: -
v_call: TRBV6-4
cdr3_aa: CASSPSGTDTQYF
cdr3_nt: TGTGCCAGCAGTCCCAGCGGGACAGATACGCAGTATTTT

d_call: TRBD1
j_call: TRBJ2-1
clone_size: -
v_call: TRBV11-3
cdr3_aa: CASSKGTGGKGEQFF
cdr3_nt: TGTGCCAGCAGCAAAGGGACAGGGGGCAAAGGTGAGCAGTTCTTC

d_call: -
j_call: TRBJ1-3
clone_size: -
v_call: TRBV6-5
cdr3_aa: CASSYSARGNTIYF
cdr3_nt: TGTGCCAGCAGTTACTCCGCCAGGGGAAACACCATATATTTT

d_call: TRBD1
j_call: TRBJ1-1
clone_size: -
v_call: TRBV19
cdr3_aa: CASNWDRGAPAFF
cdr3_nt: TGTGCCAGTAACTGGGACAGGGGTGCGCCAGCTTTCTTT

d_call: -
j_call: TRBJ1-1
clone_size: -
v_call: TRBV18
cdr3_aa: CASSQGSDTEAFF
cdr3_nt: TGTGCCAGCTCACAGGGGTCAGACACTGAAGCTTTCTTT

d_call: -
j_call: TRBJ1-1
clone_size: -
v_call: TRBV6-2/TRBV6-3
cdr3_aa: CASSRTADTEAFF
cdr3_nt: TGTGCCAGCAGCCGGACAGCGGACACTGAAGCTTTCTTT